Each of the 8 T cell receptor beta chains below was sequenced from the same sample in a study of PD-1 blockade in classical Hodgkin lymphoma. Sequencing was performed with immunoSEQ multiplex PCR; in TCRdb, only in-frame clones are kept and a portion is missing. The table records tens of thousands of clones, around 82% of them present only once. In every patient, relapse followed autologous stem cell transplantation, while exposure to brentuximab vedotin differed. Sequenced here: peripheral blood mononuclear cells (PBMCs), sampled at baseline. The receptor source for this set is a human donor with classical Hodgkin lymphoma.

V and J are TRBV9 and TRBJ1-2; TRBD1 aligns across 7 bases. The CDR3 sequence is 13 residues long. V lost 4 bases to trimming and J lost 8 bases; unmatched junction nucleotides: 8. Per germline, CDR1 SGDLS and CDR2 YYNGEE. As DNA, the CDR3 is TGTGCCAGCAGCCGGGACAGTGGCCAGGGCTACACCTTC. Protein: CASSRDSGQGYTF.

The chain carries TRBV29-1 and TRBJ2-5; no clear D gene. The V end lost 3 bases, the J end lost 2 bases, and 10 bases lay between the germline ends. The CDR3 totals 13 residues. Per the germline V gene, CDR1 is SQVTM and CDR2 is ANQGSEA. This CDR3 is CSVEVLIQETQYF. DNA for the CDR3: TGCAGCGTTGAGGTGCTGATTCAAGAGACCCAGTACTTC.

The V gene is TRBV7-8, the J gene TRBJ2-5; TRBD1 agrees at 10 bases. Trimming took 1 base from V and 5 from J; bases not matched to a gene: 7. CDR1 and CDR2 (germline): SGHVS, FQNEAQ. This CDR3 is built from 16 residues. CDR3 DNA: TGTGCCAGCAGCTTAGGAGCGGGACAGGGGATTGAGACCCAGTACTTC. It specifies CASSLGAGQGIETQYF. Full variable domain (missing parts from reference TRBV7-8 and TRBJ2-5): GAGVSQSPRYKVAKRGQDVALRCDPISGHVSLFWYQQALGQGPEFLTYFQNEAQLDKSGLPSDRFFAERPEGSVSTLKIQRTQQEDSAVYLCASSLGAGQGIETQYFGPGTRLLVL.

The gene calls are TRBV5-6 and TRBJ2-2; D perhaps matches TRBD2 (6 bases). Germline lookup yields CDR1 SGHDT and CDR2 YYEEEE. Trimming removed 4 bases from V and 7 bases from J, with 20 bases in between. This CDR3 region has 16 residues. The CDR3 coding sequence is TGTGCCAGCAGCCAAACCCAGATTCGGGGGATCGGGGAGCTGTTTTTT. Translating gives CASSQTQIRGIGELFF.

V gene TRBV2 combines with J gene TRBJ2-7; D remains unclear. Germline CDR1 and CDR2: SNHLY and FYNNEI. V gave up 3 bases and J gave up 3 bases, with 9 bases separating them. The CDR3 spans 13 residues. The CDR3 spells CASSEESDYEQYF. The CDR3 DNA reads as TGTGCCAGCAGTGAGGAAAGTGACTACGAGCAGTACTTC.

The gene calls are TRBV4-3 and TRBJ2-3; D possibly matches TRBD1 or TRBD2 (6 bases each). The V gene lost 0 bases and the J gene lost 4 bases, with 20 bases spanning the gap. CDR3 length: 18 residues. Germline assignment: CDR1 LGHNA and CDR2 YSLEER. CDR3 DNA: TGCGCCAGCAGCCAAGATTCAAGGGGGGCGCCCAGGGCAGATACGCAGTATTTT. Protein product: CASSQDSRGAPRADTQYF.

This clone was picked up a small number of times. The J gene is TRBJ1-2, the V gene TRBV2; D not resolved. The germline CDR1 and CDR2 sequences are SNHLY and FYNNEI. The CDR3 runs to 11 residues. Trimming stripped 7 bases from V and 6 bases from J, with 9 bases between. Here the CDR3 reads CASTRSDGYTF. CDR3 in DNA: TGTGCCAGCACAAGGTCCGATGGCTACACCTTC.

J is TRBJ1-1 and V is TRBV6-5; D not resolved. The CDR3 length is 14 residues. Germline V gene sequence: CDR1 MNHEY, CDR2 SVGAGI. Trimming left V 0 bases short and J 3 bases short, with 8 bases between. CDR3 region: CASSYSPRDTEAFF. CDR3 coding DNA: TGTGCCAGCAGTTACTCTCCTAGGGACACTGAAGCTTTCTTT.